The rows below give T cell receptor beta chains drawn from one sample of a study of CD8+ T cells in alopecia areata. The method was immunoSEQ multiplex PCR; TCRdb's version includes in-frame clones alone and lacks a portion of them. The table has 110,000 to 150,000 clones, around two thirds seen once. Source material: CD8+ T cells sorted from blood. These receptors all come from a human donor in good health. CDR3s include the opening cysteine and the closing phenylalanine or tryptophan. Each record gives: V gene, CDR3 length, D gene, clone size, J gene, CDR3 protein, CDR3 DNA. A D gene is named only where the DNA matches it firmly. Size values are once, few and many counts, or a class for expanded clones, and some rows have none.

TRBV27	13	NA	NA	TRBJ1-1	CASSFRQNTEAFF	TGTGCCAGCAGTTTTCGCCAGAACACTGAAGCTTTCTTT
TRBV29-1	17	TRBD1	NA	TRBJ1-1	CSVEDRTGRALETEAFF	TGCAGCGTTGAAGACAGGACAGGGAGGGCCTTGGAAACTGAAGCTTTCTTT
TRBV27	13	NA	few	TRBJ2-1	CASSLGALNEQFF	TGTGCCAGCAGTTTAGGCGCCTTGAATGAGCAGTTCTTC
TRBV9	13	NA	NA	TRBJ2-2	CASSVALDGELFF	TGTGCCAGCAGCGTAGCACTGGACGGGGAGCTGTTTTTT
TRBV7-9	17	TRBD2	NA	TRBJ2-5	CASSSDEAGAVQETQYF	TGTGCCAGCAGCTCAGATGAAGCGGGAGCTGTCCAAGAGACCCAGTACTTC
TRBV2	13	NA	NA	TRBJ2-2	CASNEGHTGELFF	TGTGCCAGCAATGAGGGGCACACCGGGGAGCTGTTTTTT
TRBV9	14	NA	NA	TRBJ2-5	CASSEWGAGETQYF	TGTGCCAGCAGCGAGTGGGGGGCGGGCGAGACCCAGTACTTC
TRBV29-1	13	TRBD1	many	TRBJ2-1	CSVPRDRVGEQFF	TGCAGCGTACCCCGGGACAGGGTTGGTGAGCAGTTCTTC
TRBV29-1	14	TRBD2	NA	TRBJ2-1	CSVEGLAADNEQFF	TGCAGCGTTGAGGGACTAGCGGCCGACAATGAGCAGTTCTTC
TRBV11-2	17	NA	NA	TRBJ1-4	CASSLDSGQLGNEKLFF	TGTGCCAGCAGCTTAGACTCAGGACAGCTTGGTAATGAAAAACTGTTTTTT
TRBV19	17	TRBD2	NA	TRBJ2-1	CASSPNRGTSGNNEQFF	TGTGCCAGTAGTCCTAATCGAGGGACTAGCGGCAACAATGAGCAGTTCTTC
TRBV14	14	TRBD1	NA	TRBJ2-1	CASSHETGFYEQFF	TGTGCCAGCAGCCACGAGACAGGGTTTTATGAGCAGTTCTTC
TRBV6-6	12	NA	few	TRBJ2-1	CASSSDLNEQFF	TGTGCCAGCAGTTCGGACCTAAATGAGCAGTTCTTC
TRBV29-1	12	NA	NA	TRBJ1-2	CSVDLGFRGYTF	TGCAGCGTGGACCTGGGGTTTCGAGGCTACACCTTC
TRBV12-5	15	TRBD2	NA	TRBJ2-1	CASAPGLAGENEQFF	TGTGCTAGTGCCCCGGGACTAGCGGGAGAAAATGAGCAGTTCTTC
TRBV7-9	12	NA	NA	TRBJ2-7	CASGGGSYEQYF	TGTGCCAGCGGTGGCGGATCCTACGAGCAGTACTTC
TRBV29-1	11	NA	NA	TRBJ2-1	CSVPSGHEQFF	TGCAGCGTTCCTTCAGGGCATGAGCAGTTCTTC
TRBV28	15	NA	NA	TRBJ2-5	CASRGPRAYQETQYF	TGTGCCAGCCGTGGGCCGAGGGCGTACCAAGAGACCCAGTACTTC
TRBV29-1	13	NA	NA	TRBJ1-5	CSAEGGLGQPQHF	TGCAGCGCCGAAGGGGGACTCGGTCAGCCCCAGCATTTT
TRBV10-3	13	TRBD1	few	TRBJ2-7	CAISEDRGYEQYF	TGTGCCATCAGTGAAGACAGGGGCTACGAGCAGTACTTC
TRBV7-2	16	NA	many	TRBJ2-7	CASSLAYAGLSYEQYF	TGTGCCAGCAGCTTAGCGTACGCGGGTTTGTCCTACGAGCAGTACTTC
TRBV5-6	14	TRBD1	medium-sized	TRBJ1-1	CASRGQKMNTEAFF	TGTGCCAGCAGGGGACAGAAAATGAACACTGAAGCTTTCTTT
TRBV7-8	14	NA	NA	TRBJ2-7	CASSPPTGIYEQYF	TGTGCCAGCAGCCCGCCGACGGGGATCTACGAGCAGTACTTC
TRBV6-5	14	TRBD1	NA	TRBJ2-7	CARADGTGTYEQYF	TGTGCCAGGGCCGACGGGACAGGTACCTACGAGCAGTACTTC
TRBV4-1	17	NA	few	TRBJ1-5	CASRQSTRTDSNQPQHF	TGCGCCAGCAGACAGAGTACCCGGACAGACAGCAATCAGCCCCAGCATTTT
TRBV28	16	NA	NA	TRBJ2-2	CASSPRTGLYTGELFF	TGTGCCAGCAGTCCCCGTACAGGGTTGTACACCGGGGAGCTGTTTTTT
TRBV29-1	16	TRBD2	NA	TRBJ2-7	CSVALGSGAERDEQYF	TGCAGCGTAGCCCTTGGTAGCGGGGCTGAGAGGGACGAGCAGTACTTC
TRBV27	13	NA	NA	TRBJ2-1	CASSSGLYNEQFF	TGTGCCAGCAGTTCGGGACTCTACAATGAGCAGTTCTTC
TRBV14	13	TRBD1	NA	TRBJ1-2	CASSLGQNYGYTF	TGTGCCAGCAGCCTGGGACAGAACTATGGCTACACCTTC
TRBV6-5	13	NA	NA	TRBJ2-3	CASSYSNWDTQYF	TGTGCCAGCAGTTACTCGAACTGGGATACGCAGTATTTT
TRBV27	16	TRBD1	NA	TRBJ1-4	CASRRSGDRGNEKLFF	TGTGCCAGCAGGCGGAGTGGGGACAGGGGAAATGAAAAACTGTTTTTT
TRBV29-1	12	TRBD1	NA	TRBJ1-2	CSVGDRPHGYTF	TGCAGCGTTGGGGACAGACCACATGGCTACACCTTC